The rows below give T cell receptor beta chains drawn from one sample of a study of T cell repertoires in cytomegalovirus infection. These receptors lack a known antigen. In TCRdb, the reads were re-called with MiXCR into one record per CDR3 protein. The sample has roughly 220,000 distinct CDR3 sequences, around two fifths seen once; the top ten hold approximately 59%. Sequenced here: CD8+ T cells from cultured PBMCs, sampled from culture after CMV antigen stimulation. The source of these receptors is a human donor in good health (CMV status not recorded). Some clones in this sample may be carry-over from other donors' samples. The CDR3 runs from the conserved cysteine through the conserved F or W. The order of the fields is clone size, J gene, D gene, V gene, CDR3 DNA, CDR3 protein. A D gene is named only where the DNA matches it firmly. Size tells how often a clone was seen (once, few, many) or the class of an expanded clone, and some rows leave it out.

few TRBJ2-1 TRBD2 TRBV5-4 TGTGCCCTCAGCGGACTAGCGGGAGTAAAAGGAAAAGATGAGCAGTTCTTC CALSGLAGVKGKDEQFF
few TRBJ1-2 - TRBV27 TGTGCCAGCAGTTTATCGACGGCAGGGACCAACTATGGCTACACCTTC CASSLSTAGTNYGYTF
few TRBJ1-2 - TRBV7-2 TGTGCCAGCAGCTCCCCATCAGGGACGTCCGGGGGGCATGGCTACACCTTC CASSSPSGTSGGHGYTF
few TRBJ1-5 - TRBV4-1 TGCGCCAGCAGCCAAGCGAGGGGGAATCAGCCCCAGCATTTT CASSQARGNQPQHF
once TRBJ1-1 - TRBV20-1 TGCAGTGCCCTCTACTCGAGAATACGGACCACTGAAGCTTTCTTT CSALYSRIRTTEAFF
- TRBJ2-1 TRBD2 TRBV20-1 TGCAGTGCTCCGGAAGTGAGGGAGGGCCTTAATGAGCAGTTCTTC CSAPEVREGLNEQFF
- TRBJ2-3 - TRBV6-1 TGTGCCAGCAGAGAGGCGAGACAGAGAGGCACAGATACGCAGTATTTT CASREARQRGTDTQYF
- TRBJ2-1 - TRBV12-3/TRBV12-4 TGTGCCAGCACCGAAAGTTACTACAATGAGCAGTTCTTC CASTESYYNEQFF
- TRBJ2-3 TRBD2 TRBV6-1 TGTGCCAGCAGAACAGGGACTAGCGGGAGCGGAGATACGCAGTATTTT CASRTGTSGSGDTQYF
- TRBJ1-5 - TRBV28 TGTGCCAGCACCGATGGAGGGACACGGGGTCAGCCCCAGCATTTT CASTDGGTRGQPQHF
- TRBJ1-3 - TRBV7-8 TGTGCCAGCAGCTCTTGGGAAGTGAGCTCTGGAAACACCATATATTTT CASSSWEVSSGNTIYF
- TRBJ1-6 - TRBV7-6 TGTGCCAGCAGCTTAGGAGAAGATTCACCCCTCCACTTT CASSLGEDSPLHF
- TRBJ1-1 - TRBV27 TGTGCCAGCAGTCGCGGGCCCTCTGACACTGAAGCTTTCTTT CASSRGPSDTEAFF
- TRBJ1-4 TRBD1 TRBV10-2 TGCGCCAGCAGCGCAACGGACAGGACTAATGAAAAACTGTTTTTT CASSATDRTNEKLFF
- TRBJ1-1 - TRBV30 TGTGCCTGGAGGGGAGAGGCAGGGATGAACACTGAAGCTTTCTTT CAWRGEAGMNTEAFF
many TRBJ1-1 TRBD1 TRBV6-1 TGTGCCAGCAGTGAAGGGGAGGGACAGGGCCCTCCTGAAGCTTTCTTT CASSEGEGQGPPEAFF
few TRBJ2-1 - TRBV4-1 TGCGCCAGCAGCCACCGAAGCCCCCCCGCCGGGTCCCCCGGGAATGAGCAGTTCTTC CASSHRSPPAGSPGNEQFF
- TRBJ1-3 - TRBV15 TGTGCCACCAGCAGAGATCGGGGGGCTGGAAACACCATATATTTT CATSRDRGAGNTIYF
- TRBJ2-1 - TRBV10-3 TGTGCCACGTTCCGGGGATACAATGAGCAGTTCTTC CATFRGYNEQFF
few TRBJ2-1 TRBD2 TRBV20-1 TGCAGTGCTAGAGTGGCTAGCGGGCTACAACCAACGCCGCACTTGGATGAGCAGTTCTTC CSARVASGLQPTPHLDEQFF
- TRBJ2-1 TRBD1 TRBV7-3 TGTGCCAGCAGCGCCCGGACAGGGGACAATGAGCAGTTCTTC CASSARTGDNEQFF
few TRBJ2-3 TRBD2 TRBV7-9 TGTGCCAGCAGCTTATTGAACGGGGGGAGTGGCGCAGATACGCAGTATTTT CASSLLNGGSGADTQYF
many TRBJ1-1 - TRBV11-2 TGTGCCAGCAGCTTAGGGTGGGCACCGGGGACTGAAGCTTTCTTT CASSLGWAPGTEAFF
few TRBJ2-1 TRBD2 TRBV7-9 TGTGCCAGCAGGCGTCCTAGCGGGGGGGCCTTGGAGCAGTTCTTC CASRRPSGGALEQFF
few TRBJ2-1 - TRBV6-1 TGTGCCAGCAGGAGGACAGCTAGCTCCTACAATGAGCAGTTCTTC CASRRTASSYNEQFF
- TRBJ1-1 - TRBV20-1 TGCAGTCCGAGGCGGGCAGGCCCGAACACTGAAGCTTTCTTT CSPRRAGPNTEAFF
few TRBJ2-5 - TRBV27 TGTGCCAGCAGTCTATCGGGGGCAAGGGAAGAGACCCAGTACTTC CASSLSGAREETQYF
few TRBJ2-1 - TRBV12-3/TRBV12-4 - CASSSSGDEQFF
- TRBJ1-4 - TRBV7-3 TGTGCCAGCAGCTCCTATGTCAATAAATTTACTGAAAAACTGTTTTTT CASSSYVNKFTEKLFF
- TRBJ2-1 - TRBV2 TGTGCCAGCAGGGGCGGTTACAATGAGCAGTTCTTC CASRGGYNEQFF
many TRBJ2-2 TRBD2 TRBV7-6 TGTGCCAGCAGCTACCCGACTAGCGGGATTAACACCGGGGAGCTGTTTTTT CASSYPTSGINTGELFF
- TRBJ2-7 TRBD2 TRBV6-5 TGTGCCAGCAGCCTTGCAGGGACTAGCGGATTCTACGAGCAGTACTTC CASSLAGTSGFYEQYF
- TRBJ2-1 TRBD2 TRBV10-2 TGCGCCAGCAGTCGGCCCTCGGACGGCGGGGGGCGAAATGAGCAGTTCTTC CASSRPSDGGGRNEQFF
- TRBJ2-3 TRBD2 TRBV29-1 TGCAGCGTTGAAGATAAAGGGGAGGGGTCAGATACGCAGTATTTT CSVEDKGEGSDTQYF
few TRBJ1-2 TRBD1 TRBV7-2 TGTGCCGAGTGGAGGGACAGCCCTTCTAACTATGGCTACACCTTC CAEWRDSPSNYGYTF
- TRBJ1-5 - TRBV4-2 TGTGCCAGCAGCCAAGTTGTTAGTGCGGACATCGGAATAGATCAGCCCCAGCATTTT CASSQVVSADIGIDQPQHF
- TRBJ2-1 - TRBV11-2 TGTGCCAGCAGCCCTCGGCCGGGGGGCCTCAATGAGCAGTTCTTC CASSPRPGGLNEQFF
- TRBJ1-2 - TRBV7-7 TGTGCCAGCAAAGACAGGACTAACTATGGCTACACCTTC CASKDRTNYGYTF
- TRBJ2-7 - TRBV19 TGTGCCAGTCCCTCTGTCGTGCCCTCCTACGAGCAGTACTTC CASPSVVPSYEQYF
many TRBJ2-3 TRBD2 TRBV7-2 TGTGCCAGCAGCTTAGCACCTCTAGCGGGAATGCGCGGAGTCACAGATACGCAGTATTTT CASSLAPLAGMRGVTDTQYF
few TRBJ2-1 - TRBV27 TGTGCCAGCAGGAGGGGTGGCTACAATGAGCAGTTCTTC CASRRGGYNEQFF
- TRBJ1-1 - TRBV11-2 TGTGCCAGCAGCTTAGAGGGGGTGAACACTGAAGCTTTCTTT CASSLEGVNTEAFF
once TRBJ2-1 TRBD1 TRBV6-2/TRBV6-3 TGTGCCAGCAGTTACCGCTCGACAGGGTACGTCTACAATGAGCAGTTCTTC CASSYRSTGYVYNEQFF
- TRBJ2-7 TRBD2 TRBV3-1 TGTGCCAGCAGCCAAGATTGGAGCGGGAGGGCCGCCGAGCAGTACTTC CASSQDWSGRAAEQYF
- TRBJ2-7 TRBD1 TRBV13 TGTGCCAGCAGCTCGGGGACAGGGAGGCACGAGCAGTACTTC CASSSGTGRHEQYF
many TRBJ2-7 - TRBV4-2 TGTGCCAGCAGCCAACCCGACAGGTCCTACGAGCAGTACTTC CASSQPDRSYEQYF